This T cell receptor beta chain was sequenced in a study of CD8 T cells in Susac syndrome. Findings and caveats of the study: The number of individuals included in the study's TCR sequencing and HLA analysis was acknowledged as relatively small.

Reverse transcription of about 0.5 to 1 ug RNA was carried out with random hexamers. The method of amplification for TCR beta CDR3 was immunoSEQ multiplex PCR, covering 54 Vbeta and 13 Jbeta. TCRdb reprocessed the immunoSEQ multiplex PCR reads via MiXCR and lists one record per CDR3 protein. The data contain some 130,000 distinct CDR3 sequences, roughly 94% of them singletons. Notes on this clonotype: Its antigen is not known.

The study sequenced TCR beta in blood CD8+ and CD4+ T cells. The clonotype was recovered from a human donor with multiple sclerosis. Material: CD4+ T cells from PBMCs.

The CDR3 DNA reads TGTGCCAGCAGCTTATTGGGGGGCCTGATGGATACTAACTATGGCTACACCTTC. As protein: CASSLLGGLMDTNYGYTF. The V gene is TRBV7-8, the J gene TRBJ1-2; D possibly corresponds to TRBD1 (6 bases). Germline CDR1 reads SGHVS; CDR2 reads FQNEAQ. CDR3 length: 18 amino acids. V lost 2 bases to trimming and J lost 0 bases, with 19 bases between them.